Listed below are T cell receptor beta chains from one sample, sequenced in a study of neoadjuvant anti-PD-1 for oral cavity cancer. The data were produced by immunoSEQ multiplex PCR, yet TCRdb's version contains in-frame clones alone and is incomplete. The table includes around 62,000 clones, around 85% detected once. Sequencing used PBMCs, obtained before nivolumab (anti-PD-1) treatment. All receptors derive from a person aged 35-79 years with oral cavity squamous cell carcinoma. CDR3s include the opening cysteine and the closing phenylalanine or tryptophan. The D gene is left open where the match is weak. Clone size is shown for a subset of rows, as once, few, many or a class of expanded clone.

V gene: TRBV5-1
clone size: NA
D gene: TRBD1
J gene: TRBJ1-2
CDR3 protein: CASSLGGTGGTYGYTF
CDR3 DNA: TGCGCCAGCAGCTTGGGAGGGACAGGGGGCACCTATGGCTACACCTTC

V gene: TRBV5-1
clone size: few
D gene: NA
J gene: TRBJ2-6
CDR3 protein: CASSQKDSGANVLTF
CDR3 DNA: TGCGCCAGCAGCCAGAAGGACTCTGGGGCCAACGTCCTGACTTTC

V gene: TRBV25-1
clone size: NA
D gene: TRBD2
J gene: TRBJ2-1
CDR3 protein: CASSGSGGSYNEQFF
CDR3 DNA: TGTGCCAGCAGTGGAAGCGGGGGGTCCTACAATGAGCAGTTCTTC

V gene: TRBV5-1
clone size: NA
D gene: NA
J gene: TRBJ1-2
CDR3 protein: CASSLGLGLYGYTF
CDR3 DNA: TGCGCCAGCAGCTTGGGGTTGGGTTTATATGGCTACACCTTC

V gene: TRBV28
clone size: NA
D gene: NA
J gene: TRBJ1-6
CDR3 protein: CASSLGGGKLESPLHF
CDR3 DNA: TGTGCCAGCAGTTTGGGGGGGGGAAAGTTGGAATCACCCCTCCACTTT

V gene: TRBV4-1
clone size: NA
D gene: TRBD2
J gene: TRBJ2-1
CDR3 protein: CASSQSGTNEQFF
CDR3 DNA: TGCGCCAGCAGCCAAAGCGGGACCAATGAGCAGTTCTTC

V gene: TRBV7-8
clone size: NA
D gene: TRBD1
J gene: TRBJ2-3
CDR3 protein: CASSLSGQGAFADTQYF
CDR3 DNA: TGTGCCAGCAGCTTATCTGGACAGGGGGCATTTGCAGATACGCAGTATTTT

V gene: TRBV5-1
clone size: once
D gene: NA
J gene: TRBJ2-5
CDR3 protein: CASSRDTTRSETQYF
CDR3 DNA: TGCGCCAGCAGCCGGGACACAACCCGTTCGGAGACCCAGTACTTC

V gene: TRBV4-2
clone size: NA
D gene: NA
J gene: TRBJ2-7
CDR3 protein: CASSLDLAREQYF
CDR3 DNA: TGTGCCAGCAGCCTGGACCTTGCCAGAGAGCAGTACTTC

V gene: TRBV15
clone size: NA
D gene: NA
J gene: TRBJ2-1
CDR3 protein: CATSRAEGGGRLIEQFF
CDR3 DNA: TGTGCCACCAGCAGAGCGGAAGGTGGAGGGCGTCTTATTGAGCAGTTCTTC

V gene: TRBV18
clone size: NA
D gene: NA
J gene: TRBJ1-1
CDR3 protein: CASSQGVETEAFF
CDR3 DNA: TGTGCCAGCTCACAAGGGGTTGAGACTGAAGCTTTCTTT

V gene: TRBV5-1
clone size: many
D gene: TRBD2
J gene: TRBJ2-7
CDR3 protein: CASSSSAGARSEQYF
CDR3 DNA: TGCGCCAGCAGCTCCTCGGCGGGAGCTCGATCCGAGCAGTACTTC

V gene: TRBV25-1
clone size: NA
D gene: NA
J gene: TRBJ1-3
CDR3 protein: CAGQSGNTIYF
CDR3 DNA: TGTGCCGGACAGTCTGGAAACACCATATATTTT

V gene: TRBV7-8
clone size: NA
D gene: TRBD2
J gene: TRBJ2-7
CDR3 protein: CASSLAGTSGSPAYEQYF
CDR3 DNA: TGTGCCAGCAGCTTAGCAGGGACTAGCGGGAGCCCAGCCTACGAGCAGTACTTC

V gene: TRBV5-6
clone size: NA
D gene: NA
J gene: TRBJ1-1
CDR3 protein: CASSSHNTEEAFF
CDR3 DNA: TGTGCCAGCAGCTCGCATAATACAGAAGAAGCTTTCTTT

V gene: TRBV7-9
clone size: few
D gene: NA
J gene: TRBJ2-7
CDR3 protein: CASSSPTLYYEQYF
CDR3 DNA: TGTGCCAGCAGCTCTCCGACACTCTACTACGAGCAGTACTTC

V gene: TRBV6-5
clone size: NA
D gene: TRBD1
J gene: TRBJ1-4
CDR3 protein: CASSQDRGKNEKLFF
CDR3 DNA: TGTGCCAGCAGCCAAGACAGGGGTAAAAATGAAAAACTGTTTTTT

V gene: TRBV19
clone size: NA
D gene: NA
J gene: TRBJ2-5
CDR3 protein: CASSSSGGLYQETQYF
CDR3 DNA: TGTGCCAGTAGTTCGTCGGGGGGCTTGTACCAAGAGACCCAGTACTTC

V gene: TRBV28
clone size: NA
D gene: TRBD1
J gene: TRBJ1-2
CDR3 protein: CASSLIRDRGRGGYTF
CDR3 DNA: TGTGCCAGCAGCCTAATCCGGGACAGGGGGCGGGGTGGCTACACCTTC

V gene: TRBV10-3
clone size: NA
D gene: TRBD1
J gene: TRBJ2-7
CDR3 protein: CAISESLGTGTYEQYF
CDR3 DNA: TGTGCCATCAGTGAGTCGCTTGGGACAGGGACCTACGAGCAGTACTTC

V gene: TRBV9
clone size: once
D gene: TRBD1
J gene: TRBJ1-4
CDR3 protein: CASSGQGGFNEKLFF
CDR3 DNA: TGTGCCAGCAGCGGACAGGGTGGGTTTAATGAAAAACTGTTTTTT

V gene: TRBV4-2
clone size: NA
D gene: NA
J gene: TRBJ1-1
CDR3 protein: CASSQGRGGRTEAFF
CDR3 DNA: TGTGCCAGCAGCCAAGGCCGGGGGGGCAGAACTGAAGCTTTCTTT

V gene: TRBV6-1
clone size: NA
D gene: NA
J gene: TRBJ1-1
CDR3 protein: CASSVGWDAFF
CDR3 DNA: TGTGCCAGCAGTGTTGGGTGGGACGCTTTCTTT

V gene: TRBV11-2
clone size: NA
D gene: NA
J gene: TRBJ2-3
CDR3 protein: CASSLLSDTQYF
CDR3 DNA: TGTGCCAGCAGCTTATTGTCAGATACGCAGTATTTT

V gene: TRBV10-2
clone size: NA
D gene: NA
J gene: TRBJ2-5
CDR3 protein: CASMKNQETQYF
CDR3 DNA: TGCGCCAGCATGAAGAACCAAGAGACCCAGTACTTC

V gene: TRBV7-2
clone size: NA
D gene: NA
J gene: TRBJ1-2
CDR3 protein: CASSLVGDEHGYTF
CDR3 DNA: TGTGCCAGCAGCTTAGTTGGGGACGAACATGGCTACACCTTC

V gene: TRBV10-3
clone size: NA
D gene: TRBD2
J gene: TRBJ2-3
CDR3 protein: CAISVGAGGPDTQYF
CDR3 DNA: TGTGCCATCAGTGTAGGGGCGGGGGGGCCCGATACGCAGTATTTT

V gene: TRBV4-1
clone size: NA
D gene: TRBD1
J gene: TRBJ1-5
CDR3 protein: CASSQDQGGYSNQPQHF
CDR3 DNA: TGCGCCAGCAGCCAAGATCAGGGGGGGTATAGCAATCAGCCCCAGCATTTT

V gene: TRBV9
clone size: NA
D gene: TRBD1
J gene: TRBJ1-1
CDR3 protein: CASSAHGQGANTEAFF
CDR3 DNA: TGTGCCAGCAGCGCGCACGGACAGGGGGCGAACACTGAAGCTTTCTTT

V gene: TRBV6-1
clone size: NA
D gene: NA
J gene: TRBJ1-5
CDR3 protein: CASRVTGEQHF
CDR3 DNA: TGTGCCAGCAGGGTGACAGGCGAGCAGCATTTT

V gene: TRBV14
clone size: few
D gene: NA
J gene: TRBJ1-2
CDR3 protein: CASSQEDLGYGYTF
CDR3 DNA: TGTGCCAGCAGCCAAGAAGACCTAGGCTATGGCTACACCTTC

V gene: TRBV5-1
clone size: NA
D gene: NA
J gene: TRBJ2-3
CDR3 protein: CASSFRQITDTQYF
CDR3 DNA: TGCGCCAGCAGCTTTAGACAGATCACAGATACGCAGTATTTT

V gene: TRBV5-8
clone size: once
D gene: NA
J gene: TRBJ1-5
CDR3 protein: CASSLTASGHPRGNQPQHF
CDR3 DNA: TGTGCCAGCAGCTTGACGGCGTCAGGGCACCCGAGGGGCAATCAGCCCCAGCATTTT

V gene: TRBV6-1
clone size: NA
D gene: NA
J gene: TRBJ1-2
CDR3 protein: CASSLEGHPGYTF
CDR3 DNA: TGTGCCAGCAGTTTGGAGGGACACCCCGGCTACACCTTC

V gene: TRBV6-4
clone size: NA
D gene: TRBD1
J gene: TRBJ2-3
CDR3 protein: CASSLRGSTDTQYF
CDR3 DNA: TGTGCCAGCAGTCTCAGGGGGAGCACAGATACGCAGTATTTT

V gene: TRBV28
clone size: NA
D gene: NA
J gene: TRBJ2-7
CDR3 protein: CASSPWIGGQEQYF
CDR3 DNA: TGTGCCAGCAGTCCCTGGATTGGAGGGCAAGAGCAGTACTTC

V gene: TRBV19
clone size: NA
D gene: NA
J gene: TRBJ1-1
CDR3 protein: CASRADVFEAFF
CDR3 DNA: TGTGCCAGTAGGGCGGACGTGTTCGAAGCTTTCTTT

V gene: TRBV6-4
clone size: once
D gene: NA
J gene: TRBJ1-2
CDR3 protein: CASSDGSLLHGYTF
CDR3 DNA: TGTGCCAGCAGTGACGGGTCTCTCCTCCATGGCTACACCTTC

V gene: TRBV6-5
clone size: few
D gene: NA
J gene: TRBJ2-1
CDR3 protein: CASSYGDIGLGHEQFF
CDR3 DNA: TGTGCCAGCAGTTATGGAGACATTGGGTTGGGCCATGAGCAGTTCTTC

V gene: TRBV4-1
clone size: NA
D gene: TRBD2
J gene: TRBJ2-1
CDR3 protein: CASSQTPASGGGREQFF
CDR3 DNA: TGCGCCAGCAGCCAAACGCCGGCTAGCGGGGGAGGAAGGGAGCAGTTCTTC

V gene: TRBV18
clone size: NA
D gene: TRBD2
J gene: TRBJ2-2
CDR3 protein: CASSPASGGGNTGELFF
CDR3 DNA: TGTGCCAGCTCACCGGCTAGCGGGGGAGGAAACACCGGGGAGCTGTTTTTT

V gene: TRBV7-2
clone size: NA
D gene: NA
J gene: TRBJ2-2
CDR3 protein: CASSRTLGFTGELFF
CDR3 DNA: TGTGCCAGCAGTCGCACCTTGGGGTTCACCGGGGAGCTGTTTTTT

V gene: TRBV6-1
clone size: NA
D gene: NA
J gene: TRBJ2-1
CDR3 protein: CASSEAGRGNEQFF
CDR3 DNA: TGTGCCAGCAGTGAAGCGGGTCGCGGGAATGAGCAGTTCTTC

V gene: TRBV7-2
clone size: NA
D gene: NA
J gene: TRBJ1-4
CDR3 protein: CASSLGGFGEKLFF
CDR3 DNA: TGTGCCAGCAGCTTGGGAGGGTTTGGAGAAAAACTGTTTTTT

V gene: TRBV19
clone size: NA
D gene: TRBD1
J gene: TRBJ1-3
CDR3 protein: CASSLSSGTGASGNTIYF
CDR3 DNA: TGTGCCAGTAGTCTTTCATCCGGGACAGGAGCCTCTGGAAACACCATATATTTT

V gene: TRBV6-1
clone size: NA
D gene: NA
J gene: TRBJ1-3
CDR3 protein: CASSERDTSYSGNTIYF
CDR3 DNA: TGTGCCAGCAGTGAACGAGATACTTCCTACTCTGGAAACACCATATATTTT

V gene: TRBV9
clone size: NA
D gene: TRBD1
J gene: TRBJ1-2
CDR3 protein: CASSGTGGDGYTF
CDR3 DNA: TGTGCCAGCAGCGGCACAGGGGGGGATGGCTACACCTTC

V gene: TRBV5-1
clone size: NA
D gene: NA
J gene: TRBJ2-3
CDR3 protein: CASSLGWGLSTDTQYF
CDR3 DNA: TGCGCCAGCAGCTTGGGTTGGGGGCTTAGCACAGATACGCAGTATTTT